This TCR beta chain stems from a study of graft-versus-host responses after intestinal transplantation. Study summary: Multivisceral, liver-intestinal, or isolated intestinal grafts went to recipients. Findings and caveats of the study: Recipient marrow harbored GvH clones, some of which surfaced first in ileum or blood.

Remarks on this clone: Its antigen is as yet unknown.

The CDR3 sequence is 16 residues long. Trimming removed 6 bases at V and 3 bases at J, with 19 bases between. CDR1 is WSHSY, CDR2 SAAADI, per germline. Assay used: immunoSEQ multiplex PCR; TCRdb lists only in-frame clones, some missing. The sample has 140,000 or so clones, about nine tenths seen once. The gene calls are TRBV10-2 and TRBJ2-3, with D unresolved. Here the sequenced sample was unstimulated CD4+ T cells sorted from spleen or lymph node cells, taken before intestinal transplant. The clonotype was recovered from a human donor who received an intestinal transplant. The CDR3: CASRPLRKGQTDTQYF. CDR3 DNA: TGCGCCAGCAGGCCCTTGCGCAAGGGCCAAACAGATACGCAGTATTTT.